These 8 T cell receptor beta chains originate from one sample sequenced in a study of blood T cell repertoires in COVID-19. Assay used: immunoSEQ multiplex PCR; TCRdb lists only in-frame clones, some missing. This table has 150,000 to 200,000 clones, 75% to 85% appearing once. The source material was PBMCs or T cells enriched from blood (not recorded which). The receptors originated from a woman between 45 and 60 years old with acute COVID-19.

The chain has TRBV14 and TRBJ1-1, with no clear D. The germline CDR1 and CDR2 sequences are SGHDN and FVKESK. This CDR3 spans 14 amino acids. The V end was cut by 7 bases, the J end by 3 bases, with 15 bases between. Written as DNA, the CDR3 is TGTGCCAGCAACCCTGCCATGGAGGACACTGAAGCTTTCTTT. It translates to CASNPAMEDTEAFF.

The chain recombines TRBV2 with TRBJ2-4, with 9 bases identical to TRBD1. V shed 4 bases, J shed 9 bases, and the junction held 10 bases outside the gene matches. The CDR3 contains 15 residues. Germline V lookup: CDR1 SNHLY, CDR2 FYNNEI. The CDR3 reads CASSAGTGSGGIQYF. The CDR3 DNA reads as TGTGCCAGCAGTGCCGGGACAGGGTCAGGTGGCATTCAGTACTTC.

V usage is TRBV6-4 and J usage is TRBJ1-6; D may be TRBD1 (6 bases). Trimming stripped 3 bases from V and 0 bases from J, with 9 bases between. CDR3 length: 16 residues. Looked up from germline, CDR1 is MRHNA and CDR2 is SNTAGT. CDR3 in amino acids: CASSEGGSSYNSPLHF. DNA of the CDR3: TGTGCCAGCAGTGAAGGGGGAAGCTCCTATAATTCACCCCTCCACTTT.

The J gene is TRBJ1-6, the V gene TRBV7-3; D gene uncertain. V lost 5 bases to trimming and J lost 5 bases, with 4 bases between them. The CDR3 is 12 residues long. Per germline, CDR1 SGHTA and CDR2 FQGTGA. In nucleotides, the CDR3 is TGTGCCAGCAGCATTAATAATTCACCCCTCCACTTT. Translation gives CASSINNSPLHF.

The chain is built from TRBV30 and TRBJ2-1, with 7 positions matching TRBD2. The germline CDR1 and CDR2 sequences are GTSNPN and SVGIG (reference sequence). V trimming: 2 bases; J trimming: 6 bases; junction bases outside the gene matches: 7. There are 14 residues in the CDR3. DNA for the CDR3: TGTGCCTGGAGTCTGGGGGGGGGAATCAATGAGCAGTTCTTC. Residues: CAWSLGGGINEQFF.

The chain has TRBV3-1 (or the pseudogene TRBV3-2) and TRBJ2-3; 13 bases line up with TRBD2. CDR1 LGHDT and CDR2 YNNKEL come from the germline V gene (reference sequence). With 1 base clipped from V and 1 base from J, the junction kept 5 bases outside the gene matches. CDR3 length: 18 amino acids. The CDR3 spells CASSQVGTSGARTDTQYF. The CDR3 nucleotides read TGTGCCAGCAGCCAAGTCGGGACTAGCGGGGCCCGCACAGATACGCAGTATTTT.

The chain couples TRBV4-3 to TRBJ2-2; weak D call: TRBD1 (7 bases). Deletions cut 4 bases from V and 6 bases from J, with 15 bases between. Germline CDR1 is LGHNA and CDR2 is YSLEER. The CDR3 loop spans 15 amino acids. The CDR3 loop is CASSPMEGASGELFF. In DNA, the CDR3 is TGCGCCAGCAGCCCCATGGAGGGGGCGTCCGGGGAGCTGTTTTTT.

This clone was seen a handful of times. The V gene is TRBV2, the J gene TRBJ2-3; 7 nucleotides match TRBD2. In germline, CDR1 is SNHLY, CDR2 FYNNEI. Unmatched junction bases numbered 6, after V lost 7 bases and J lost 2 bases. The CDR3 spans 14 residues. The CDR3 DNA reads TGTGCCAGCATTTCTAGCGGAAACACAGATACGCAGTATTTT. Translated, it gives CASISSGNTDTQYF.